This TCR beta chain was retrieved from a study of T cells in Graves' hyperthyroidism and ophthalmopathy. The germline V and J ends were trimmed by 2 bases and 1 base, with 12 bases remaining between them. Per the germline V gene, CDR1 is SGHTA and CDR2 is FQGTGA. There are 15 residues in the CDR3. This clonotype was counted many times. Amplified TCR beta CDR3 regions derived from RNA transcripts. With the HTBI primer set, the TCR CDR3 went through a first round of RT-PCR. TCRdb analysed the multiplex PCR reads with MiXCR anew, one entry per CDR3 protein. This table has approximately 420,000 distinct CDR3 sequences, about 15% appearing once.

The sequence was collected from a young woman with Graves' hyperthyroidism. V is TRBV7-3 and J is TRBJ2-7; D is ambiguous. Sequenced input: blood. CDR3 bases: TGTGCCAGCAGCTTACCCGTCCTCGAGTCCTACGAGCAGTACTTC. It is translated as CASSLPVLESYEQYF.